Presented here are 16 T cell receptor beta chains from one specimen sequenced in a study of naive and memory T cell subsets. A UMI-containing oligonucleotide was joined by 3' ligation to the TCR cDNA template. The SP2 primer and nested alpha and beta constant region primers amplified ligated cDNA in four rounds. Via MiXCR, TCRdb re-called the 5' RACE reads, giving one row per CDR3 protein. The sample comprises approximately 52,000 distinct CDR3 sequences, about 4.5% of which are singletons, and around 0.8% rests with the top ten. The receptors were gathered from a female donor in good health.

This clonotype showed up many times. The chain joins TRBV29-1 to TRBJ1-2, with D possibly matching TRBD1 (5 bases). Trimming pared 3 bases from V and 3 bases from J, leaving 20 bases between. In germline, CDR1 is SQVTM, CDR2 ANQGSEA. The CDR3 totals 16 residues. CDR3 in amino acids: CSVDLPGTEDYYGYTF. In DNA, the CDR3 is TGCAGCGTTGATTTACCCGGGACGGAAGATTACTATGGCTACACCTTC.

Many counts were recorded for this clonotype. This rearrangement joins TRBV24-1 to TRBJ2-6, with TRBD2 identical over 14 bases. The germline V gene has CDR1 KGHDR and CDR2 SFDVKD. Unmatched junction bases numbered 7, after V lost 4 bases and J lost 3 bases. The CDR3 loop spans 19 amino acids. The DNA for the CDR3 is TGTGCCACCAGTGACCCCGGACTAGCGGGAGGTTTTGGGGCCAACGTCCTGACTTTC. This sequence encodes CATSDPGLAGGFGANVLTF.

This clonotype was counted many times. The chain uses TRBV20-1 and TRBJ2-7; 9 positions match TRBD1. The germline V gene has CDR1 DFQATT and CDR2 SNEGSKA (reference sequence). The CDR3 is 14 residues long. J gave up 0 bases and V 5 bases, and 5 bases lay outside the gene matches. CDR3 DNA sequence: TGCAGTGCTTCGACAGGGGGAACCTCCTACGAGCAGTACTTC. The encoded protein is CSASTGGTSYEQYF.

This clonotype appeared many times. This chain links TRBV28 with TRBJ2-1, with 10 nucleotides matching TRBD2. Germline V lookup: CDR1 MDHEN, CDR2 SYDVKM. Trimming cost V 7 bases and J 6 bases; bases outside gene matches: 3. The CDR3 sequence is 13 residues long. The CDR3 nucleotides read TGTGCCAGCATCCTAGCGGGAGTCAATGAGCAGTTCTTC. Amino acid sequence: CASILAGVNEQFF. Variable domain in full (rest from reference TRBV28 and TRBJ2-1): DVKVTQSSRYLVKRTGEKVFLECVQDMDHENMFWYRQDPGLGLRLIYFSYDVKMKEKGDIPEGYSVSREKKERFSLILESASTNQTSMYLCASILAGVNEQFFGPGTRLTVL.

The chain is built from TRBV29-1 and TRBJ1-2; unclear D gene. V lost 0 bases to trimming and J lost 5 bases, with 10 bases between them. CDR1 SQVTM and CDR2 ANQGSEA come from the germline V gene. CDR3 length: 13 amino acids. The CDR3 loop reads CSVEERLSYGYTF. CDR3 coding DNA: TGCAGCGTTGAAGAAAGGCTTTCTTATGGCTACACCTTC.

There are many counts of this clonotype. The V call is TRBV20-1, the J call TRBJ2-6; D might be TRBD2 (5 bases). The CDR3 length is 15 residues. The germline V and J ends were trimmed by 4 bases and 0 bases, with 10 bases remaining between them. The V gene's germline CDR1 is DFQATT and CDR2 SNEGSKA (reference sequence). The CDR3 protein is CSANLAFSGANVLTF. The CDR3 nucleotides are TGCAGTGCTAACTTAGCGTTCTCTGGGGCCAACGTCCTGACTTTC.

This chain joins TRBV6-1 and TRBJ1-1; perhaps TRBD1 as D (6 bases). This CDR3 has 13 residues. Trimming left V 7 bases short and J 7 bases short, with 16 bases between. The germline gives CDR1 MNHNS, CDR2 SASEGT. The CDR3 region is CASKGGGGHEAFF. In nucleotides, the CDR3 is TGTGCCAGCAAGGGGGGGGGAGGTCATGAAGCTTTCTTT.

This clonotype has at least ten counts. As DNA, the CDR3 is TGTGCCTGGGGTCCCGGGACGGAACCCCGGGGCTACACCTTC. Residues: CAWGPGTEPRGYTF. This chain connects TRBV30 to TRBJ1-2, with TRBD1 as a possible D gene (5 bases). V lost 5 bases to trimming and J lost 8 bases, with 21 bases between them. Germline loops: CDR1 GTSNPN, CDR2 SVGIG (reference sequence). The CDR3 is made up of 14 amino acids.

V and J are TRBV19 and TRBJ2-7; 7 nucleotides line up with TRBD2. The germline V gene has CDR1 LNHDA and CDR2 SQIVND (reference sequence). CDR3 size: 15 residues. Trimming at V came to 6 bases and at J to 2 bases, leaving 10 bases not matched to a gene. The CDR3 DNA sequence: TGTGCCAGTAGACCAAGCGGGAATGGGGCCTACGAGCAGTACTTC. Translating gives CASRPSGNGAYEQYF. Looking up the rest from reference TRBV19 and TRBJ2-7 gives the full variable domain: DGGITQSPKYLFRKEGQNVTLSCEQNLNHDAMYWYRQDPGQGLRLIYYSQIVNDFQKGDIAEGYSVSREKKESFPLTVTSAQKNPTAFYLCASRPSGNGAYEQYFGPGTRLTVT.

Concerning this clonotype: One end of the junction is discordant with germline, which a read error may explain. The V and J genes are TRBV27 and TRBJ1-2; tentative D call: TRBD1 (6 bases). The V gene's germline CDR1 is MNHEY and CDR2 SMNVEV (reference sequence). The CDR3 has 14 residues. CDR3 coding DNA: TGTGCCAGCAGTTTGGGGGGGCGAAATGATGGCGACACCTTC. It yields the protein CASSLGGRNDGDTF.

This clonotype was counted a few times. V gene TRBV18 combines with J gene TRBJ2-1, with D maybe TRBD2 (6 bases). From germline, CDR1 is KGHSH and CDR2 LQKENI. CDR3 length: 17 amino acids. The germline V and J ends were trimmed by 3 bases and 1 base, with 16 bases remaining between them. The DNA for the CDR3 is TGTGCCAGCTCACCGACTCTGTCTAGCGTTTCCTACAATGAGCAGTTCTTC. Its protein is CASSPTLSSVSYNEQFF.

This clonotype showed up just a few times. The chain links TRBV7-8 to TRBJ2-5; D is perhaps TRBD2 (6 bases). CDR3 size: 14 residues. Germline lookup yields CDR1 SGHVS and CDR2 FQNEAQ. V was clipped by 6 bases and J by 5 bases, with 16 bases between them. DNA for the CDR3: TGTGCCAGCAGACCCGGGAGATCAAGGGAGACCCAGTACTTC. Its translation: CASRPGRSRETQYF.

This clonotype has ten or more counts. J is TRBJ2-7 and V is TRBV28; a weak D match, TRBD2 (7 bases). This CDR3 spans 11 amino acids. The germline gives CDR1 MDHEN, CDR2 SYDVKM. V lost 11 bases and J lost 3, with 11 bases in between. CDR3 DNA: TGTGCCGTGGGGGGGCACTACGAGCAGTACTTC. Protein product: CAVGGHYEQYF.

This clonotype was detected ten times or more. The rearrangement uses TRBV5-1 and TRBJ2-7; a weak D match, TRBD2 (7 bases). V lost 0 bases and J lost 5, with 18 bases in between. Per the germline V gene, CDR1 is SGHRS and CDR2 is YFSETQ. The CDR3 is 16 residues long. The CDR3 region has the DNA TGCGCCAGCAGCTTGGTGGGGCGAAGGGGGAGGGACGAGCAGTACTTC. Protein: CASSLVGRRGRDEQYF.

This chain connects TRBV5-1 to TRBJ2-1; TRBD1 might be the D (5 bases). V was clipped by 1 base and J by 0 bases, with 8 bases between them. Per germline, CDR1 SGHRS and CDR2 YFSETQ. This CDR3 spans 15 amino acids. The CDR3 here is CASSLRQRSYNEQFF. Written as DNA, the CDR3 is TGCGCCAGCAGCTTGAGACAGCGCTCCTACAATGAGCAGTTCTTC.

This clonotype was counted many times. The chain recombines TRBV20-1 with TRBJ1-4, with D uncertain. Germline CDR1 and CDR2: DFQATT and SNEGSKA (reference sequence). The V end was cut by 8 bases, the J end by 5 bases, with 24 bases between. CDR3 length: 16 residues. The CDR3 DNA reads as TGCAGTTCATCGGTCCGGGCGGGCAGAAGAAATGAAAAACTGTTTTTT. It translates to CSSSVRAGRRNEKLFF.